Each of the 23 T cell receptor beta chains below was sequenced from the same sample in a study of molecular identifiers for immune sequencing clone quantification (dated by TCRdb to about 2018). Library preparation was by PCR. The instrument was a NextSeq 500. Using fastp at Q25 and MiXCR, TCRdb reprocessed the public reads and kept productive beta chains. Identical CDR3 protein sequences are pooled into one entry, listed with their most common genes and DNA. The sample includes just over 40,000 distinct CDR3 sequences, with more than 20% observed a single time. 0.85% to 1% of the sample goes to the ten largest clones. The sequencing input was naive CD8+ T cells from blood, with Jurkat cell RNA spiked in. The label giving this sample's cell subset or site can be read as: FACS-sorted CD8+CD4-CCR7+CD45RA+ naive T cells. These receptors came from a human donor in good health. Some libraries in this study had Jurkat cell RNA spiked in.

The sample holds one count of this clonotype. The junction departs from germline at one end; a sequencing error may be responsible. The J gene is TRBJ1-1, the V gene TRBV7-2; D unresolved. The germline CDR1 and CDR2 sequences are SGHTA and FQGNSA. CDR3 size: 13 residues. The chain's CDR3 is CAGSLATGTEAFF. CDR3 sequence (DNA): TGTGCCGGCAGCTTAGCGACCGGGACTGAAGCTTTCTTT.

This clonotype came up many times. This chain joins TRBV6-1 and TRBJ1-4; D is uncertain. The V gene's germline CDR1 is MNHNS and CDR2 SASEGT. The V gene lost 6 bases and the J gene lost 7 bases, with 15 bases spanning the gap. The CDR3 has 14 amino acids. CDR3 loop: CASSDGVVGEKLFF. The DNA of the CDR3 is TGTGCCAGCAGCGATGGGGTAGTTGGTGAAAAACTGTTTTTT.

The gene calls are TRBV19 and TRBJ2-1; the D is unclear. Germline loops: CDR1 LNHDA, CDR2 SQIVND (reference sequence). The CDR3 has 13 amino acids. V lost 1 base and J lost 15, with 16 bases in between. The CDR3 DNA reads as TGTGCCAGTAGTATAGGATTGGCGCCCGAATGGTTCTTC. Protein product: CASSIGLAPEWFF. Variable domain in full (rest from reference TRBV19 and TRBJ2-1): DGGITQSPKYLFRKEGQNVTLSCEQNLNHDAMYWYRQDPGQGLRLIYYSQIVNDFQKGDIAEGYSVSREKKESFPLTVTSAQKNPTAFYLCASSIGLAPEWFFGPGTRLTVL.

This clonotype was seen only a few times. A much larger clone is a single base away; this may be a read error. The final CDR3 position lacks the conserved phenylalanine or tryptophan, pointing to a likely read error. This chain uses TRBV27 with TRBJ2-6; D is tentatively TRBD1 or TRBD2 (5 bases each). CDR3 length: 16 amino acids. V was cut by 5 bases and J by 0 bases, with 11 bases left in between. CDR1 MNHEY and CDR2 SMNVEV come from the germline V gene (reference sequence). CDR3 bases: TGTGCCAGCAGTAAGTTGGGGGTCTCTGGGGCCAACGTCCTGACTGTC. Protein sequence: CASSKLGVSGANVLTV.

Turning to this clonotype: Sequence at one end of the junction differs from germline and may be a read error. This chain uses TRBV3-1 with TRBJ2-7; 7 nucleotides align to TRBD2. Germline assignment: CDR1 LGHDT and CDR2 YNNKEL (reference sequence). This CDR3 contains 16 residues. The CDR3 is CVSSERSGRGEYEQYF. The CDR3 DNA reads as TGTGTCAGCAGCGAGAGGTCAGGACGGGGGGAGTACGAGCAGTACTTC.

On this clonotype itself: A much larger clone lies a single base off, so this may be a read error. The chain is built from TRBV7-3 and TRBJ2-7; 9 bases align to TRBD1. The CDR3 runs to 14 residues. Germline V gene sequence: CDR1 SGHTA, CDR2 FQGTGA. CDR3 bases: TGTGCCAGCAGCCCGCAAGGGACAGGGCAAGAGCAGAACTTC. This gives the protein CASSPQGTGQEQNF.

Comment on this clonotype: A read error is possible here, since a much larger clone lies one base away. The chain is built from TRBV20-1 and TRBJ2-1; TRBD2 might be the D (7 bases). Germline V gene data show CDR1 as DFQATT and CDR2 as SNEGSKA (reference sequence). The CDR3 extends over 16 amino acids. Trimming shortened V by 0 bases and J by 3 bases, and 15 bases separated the two germline ends. The CDR3 DNA reads TGCAGTGCTAGAGATCTGCGGGGGCCCGGCTACAATGAGCAGTTCTTC. It translates to CSARDLRGPGYNEQFF.

This clonotype was picked up many times. The DNA for the CDR3 is TGCGCCAGCAGCCCCCGGGACCTTGGCACAGATACGCAGTATTTT. Amino acids: CASSPRDLGTDTQYF. The J gene is TRBJ2-3, the V gene TRBV4-1; possibly TRBD1 or TRBD2 for D (5 bases each). Germline loops: CDR1 MGHRA, CDR2 YSYEKL. The CDR3 spans 15 residues. Trimming stripped 4 bases from V and 1 base from J, with 12 bases between.

Points on this clonotype: A read error may be the cause here, since a much bigger clone is one base away. This chain connects TRBV27 to TRBJ2-5; 11 positions agree with TRBD2. V lost 5 bases to trimming and J lost 9 bases; unmatched junction nucleotides: 2. CDR1 is MNHEY and CDR2 is SMNVEV in the germline V gene (reference sequence). The CDR3 contains 12 residues. In DNA, the CDR3 is TGTGCCAGCAGTACGGGACTAGCGGCCCAGTACTTC. Encoded protein: CASSTGLAAQYF.

This clonotype was seen repeatedly, ten times or more. The chain has TRBV9 and TRBJ2-7; D uncertain. The V gene's germline CDR1 is SGDLS and CDR2 YYNGEE. With 3 bases removed from V and 5 bases from J, the gap between germline ends came to 9 bases. The CDR3 sequence is 12 residues long. The CDR3 DNA reads TGTGCCAGCAGCGGCCTGAGAGACGAGCAGTACTTC. Amino acid sequence: CASSGLRDEQYF.

With respect to this clonotype: A clone one base away is much larger, so this may be a read error. This chain joins TRBV7-2 and TRBJ2-5; D unresolved. The germline gives CDR1 SGHTA, CDR2 FQGNSA. This CDR3 is 14 amino acids long. The CDR3 DNA reads TGTGCCAGCAGCTTCCTAGACATCCCAGAGACCCAGCACTTC. It is translated as CASSFLDIPETQHF.

At least ten counts were recorded for this clonotype. The rearrangement links TRBV6-2 or TRBV6-3 to TRBJ2-7; no definite D call. The CDR3 has 14 residues. V was trimmed by 7 bases and J by 1 base, leaving 14 bases between them. CDR1 and CDR2 from the germline V gene are MNHEY and SVGEGT. CDR3 in DNA: TGTGCCAGCAATGGGAACTCTCCATCCTACGAGCAGTACTTC. This translates into CASNGNSPSYEQYF.

This clonotype was found many times. V and J are TRBV20-1 and TRBJ2-3; D not resolved. CDR3 length equals 14 residues. Between the trimmed V and J ends, which lost 0 bases and 0 bases, there was a span of 7 bases. Per the germline V gene, CDR1 is DFQATT and CDR2 is SNEGSKA (reference sequence). The CDR3 nucleotides read TGCAGTGCTAGAGATGCCAGTAGCACAGATACGCAGTATTTT. Residues: CSARDASSTDTQYF.

The table lists this clonotype with many counts. This rearrangement joins TRBV9 to TRBJ1-1, with D hard to call. The germline V gene has CDR1 SGDLS and CDR2 YYNGEE. The CDR3 is made up of 17 amino acids. V lost 3 bases, J lost 0 bases, and 18 bases lay in between. The CDR3 is CASSESPRRNLNTEAFF. The CDR3, as DNA: TGTGCCAGCAGCGAGAGCCCAAGGAGAAATCTGAACACTGAAGCTTTCTTT.

In the case of this clonotype: One end of the junction fails to match germline, which may point to a read error. The chain links TRBV6-5 to TRBJ2-3, with D tentatively TRBD1 or TRBD2 (5 bases each). The germline V gene has CDR1 MNHEY and CDR2 SVGAGI. The CDR3 contains 17 residues. Here the CDR3 reads CASKPTPEWGRTDTQYF. CDR3 coding DNA: TGTGCCAGCAAACCAACTCCGGAGTGGGGACGCACAGATACGCAGTATTTC.

As to this clonotype: A much larger clone is a single base away; this may be a read error. The chain carries TRBV5-1 and TRBJ2-1, with a tentative D call TRBD2 (5 bases). V lost 4 bases and J lost 8, with 19 bases in between. CDR3 length: 15 amino acids. Looked up from germline, CDR1 is SGHRS and CDR2 is YFSETQ. The CDR3 DNA follows: TGCGCCAGCAGCAGGGTAGCGCGAGGTTTGGATGAGCAGTTCTTC. This sequence encodes CASSRVARGLDEQFF.

Ten or more counts support this clonotype. The chain couples TRBV27 to TRBJ2-5, with D uncertain. Germline V gene lookup returns CDR1 MNHEY and CDR2 SMNVEV (reference sequence). Trimming took off 3 bases at V and 3 bases at J, with 14 bases between the two ends. The CDR3 totals 15 residues. CDR3 sequence (DNA): TGTGCCAGCAGTTTGCACCCGAGATTGAAAGAGACCCAGTACTTC. Its translation: CASSLHPRLKETQYF.

In regard to this clonotype: A much larger clone is a single base away; this may be a read error. This CDR3 fails to terminate in the conserved phenylalanine or tryptophan, so it likely reflects a read error. The chain uses TRBV5-1 and TRBJ2-7, with D unresolved. Trimming took off 0 bases at V and 3 bases at J, with 13 bases between the two ends. CDR1 SGHRS and CDR2 YFSETQ come from the germline V gene. This CDR3 comprises 15 residues. The CDR3 DNA reads TGCGCCAGCAGCTTGGTCGCCAATAATAACTACGAGCAGTACATC. Translation gives CASSLVANNNYEQYI.

Notes on this clonotype: A much larger clone differs from this one at a single base, so this may be a read error. The conserved phenylalanine or tryptophan is not found at the CDR3 terminus, so this likely reflects a read error. This rearrangement joins TRBV15 to TRBJ2-5; D ambiguous. Germline V CDR1 and CDR2: LNHNV, YYDKDF (reference sequence). V was pared by 3 bases and J by 1 base, with 9 bases between. CDR3 size: 14 residues. The CDR3 nucleotides are TGTGCCACCAGCAGCTTGGGCCTCCAAGAGACCCAGTACCTC. It specifies CATSSLGLQETQYL.

As regards this clonotype: A junction boundary mismatches the germline segment, possibly from a read error. The chain recombines TRBV29-1 with TRBJ2-1; D gene uncertain. The CDR3 contains 11 residues. Germline lookup yields CDR1 SQVTM and CDR2 ANQGSEA. This chain's CDR3 is CGVEEVGEQFF. DNA of the CDR3: TGCGGCGTTGAAGAGGTTGGTGAGCAGTTCTTC.

Notes on this clonotype: This may come from a read error, since a much larger clone is one base off. The rearrangement uses TRBV19 and TRBJ1-1; 10 bases fit TRBD1. Looked up from germline, CDR1 is LNHDA and CDR2 is SQIVND (reference sequence). This CDR3 contains 13 residues. The CDR3 protein is CTSKTGGLTEAFF. The DNA of the CDR3 is TGTACCAGTAAGACAGGGGGCCTCACTGAAGCTTTCTTT.

This clonotype appeared a few times. This may be a read error, as it is one base from a much larger clone. The chain uses TRBV4-3 and TRBJ2-5, with 9 bases lining up with TRBD2. This CDR3 is built from 17 residues. With 0 bases clipped from V and 9 bases from J, the junction kept 14 bases outside the gene matches. Germline V gene data show CDR1 as LGHNA and CDR2 as YSLEER. The CDR3 spells CASSQDGFPERGEPQYF. For the CDR3, the DNA is TGCGCCAGCAGCCAAGATGGGTTTCCTGAGCGGGGGGAGCCCCAGTACTTC.

Regarding this clonotype: One base away lies a much larger clone, so this may be a sequencing read error. The genes are TRBV12-3 or TRBV12-4 and TRBJ2-3; D is possibly TRBD2 (6 bases). CDR3 length: 16 amino acids. V lost 5 bases and J lost 0, with 15 bases in between. The CDR3 coding sequence is TGTGCCAGCAGTCGGGTGTTGGGAGGAAGCACAGATACGCAGTATTTT. Protein sequence: CASSRVLGGSTDTQYF.